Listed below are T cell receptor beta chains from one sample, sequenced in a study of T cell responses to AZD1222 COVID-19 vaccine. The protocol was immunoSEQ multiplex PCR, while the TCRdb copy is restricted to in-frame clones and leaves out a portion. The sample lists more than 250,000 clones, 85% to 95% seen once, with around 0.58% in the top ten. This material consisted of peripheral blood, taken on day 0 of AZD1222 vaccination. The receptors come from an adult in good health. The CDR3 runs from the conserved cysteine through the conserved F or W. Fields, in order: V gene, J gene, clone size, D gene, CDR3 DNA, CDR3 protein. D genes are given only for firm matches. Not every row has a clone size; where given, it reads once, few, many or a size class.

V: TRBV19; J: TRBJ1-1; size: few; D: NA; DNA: TGTGCCAGTAGTAAGGCAGGTACAACTGAAGCTTTCTTT; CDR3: CASSKAGTTEAFF
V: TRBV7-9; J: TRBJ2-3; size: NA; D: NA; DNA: TGTGCCAGCAGCGCTAGACAACACACAGATACGCAGTATTTT; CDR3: CASSARQHTDTQYF
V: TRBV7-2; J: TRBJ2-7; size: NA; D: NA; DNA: TGTGCCAGCAGCCTCCGGGCCGCCAGCGAGCAGTACTTC; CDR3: CASSLRAASEQYF
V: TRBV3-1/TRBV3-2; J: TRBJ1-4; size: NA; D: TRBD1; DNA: TGTGCCAGCAGCCCGGGGACAGGGGAAAAACTGTTTTTT; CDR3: CASSPGTGEKLFF
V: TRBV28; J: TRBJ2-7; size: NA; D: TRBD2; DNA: TGTGCCAGCAGCTCGGGGGGGGCGGGCGAGCAGTACTTC; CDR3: CASSSGGAGEQYF
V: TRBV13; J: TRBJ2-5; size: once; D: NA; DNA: TGTGCCAGCAGCTTTGGGGTTCCTCGGCTTCAAGAGACCCAGTACTTC; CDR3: CASSFGVPRLQETQYF
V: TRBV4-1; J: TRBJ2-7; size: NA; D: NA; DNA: TGCGCCAGCAGCCAAGATCAGGGGAGCGAGCAGTACTTC; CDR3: CASSQDQGSEQYF
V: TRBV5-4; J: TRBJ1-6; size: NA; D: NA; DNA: TGTGCCAGCAGCCCGTGGGGGGTGGGGAATTCACCCCTCCACTTT; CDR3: CASSPWGVGNSPLHF
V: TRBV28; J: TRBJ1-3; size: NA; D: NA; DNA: TGTGCCAGTTGTTTGTCTGGAAACACCATATATTTT; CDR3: CASCLSGNTIYF
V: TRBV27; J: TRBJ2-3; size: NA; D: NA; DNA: TGTGCCACGAGACCCACCTCAGCAGATACGCAGTATTTT; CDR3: CATRPTSADTQYF
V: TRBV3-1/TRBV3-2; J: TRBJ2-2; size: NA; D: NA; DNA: TGTGCCAGCAGCCAAGGTGCGGCAACCGGGGAGCTGTTTTTT; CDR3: CASSQGAATGELFF
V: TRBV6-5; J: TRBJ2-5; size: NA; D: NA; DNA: TGTGCCAGCAGCCCAATGAGCCCGCAAGAGACCCAGTACTTC; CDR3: CASSPMSPQETQYF
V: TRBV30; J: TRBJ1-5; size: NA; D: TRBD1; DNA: TGTGCCTGGAGTTTAGGACAGGGGGCATATCGCAATCAGCCCCAGCATTTT; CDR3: CAWSLGQGAYRNQPQHF
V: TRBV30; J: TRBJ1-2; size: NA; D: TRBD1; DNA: TGTGCCTGGAGTGTACGGCAGGGGGCCGATGGCTACACCTTC; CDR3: CAWSVRQGADGYTF
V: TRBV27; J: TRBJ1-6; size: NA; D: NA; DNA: TGTGCCAGCACCTCGGCCGTCTCCTATAATTCACCCCTCCACTTT; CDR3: CASTSAVSYNSPLHF
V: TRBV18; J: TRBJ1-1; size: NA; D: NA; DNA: TGTGCCAGCTCACTGAGGCAGGGTGGGATGAACACTGAAGCTTTCTTT; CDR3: CASSLRQGGMNTEAFF
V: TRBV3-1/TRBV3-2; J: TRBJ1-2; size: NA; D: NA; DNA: TGTGCCAGCAGCCCATTGGGGGGGGCGAAAGGCTACACCTTC; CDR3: CASSPLGGAKGYTF
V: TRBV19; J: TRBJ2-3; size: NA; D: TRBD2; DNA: TGTGCCAGTAGTCCTTCCGGGGCTAGCGGCAGCACAGATACGCAGTATTTT; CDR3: CASSPSGASGSTDTQYF
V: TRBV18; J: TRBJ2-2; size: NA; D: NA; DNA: TGTGCCAGCTCACCAGTATTTCCGGACGCCGGGGAGCTGTTTTTT; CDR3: CASSPVFPDAGELFF